The source of this T cell receptor beta chain is a study (TCRdb year 2016). This clonotype has at least ten counts. Its antigen is not yet known. No base quality values were provided; no much bigger clone lies one nucleotide off. Preparation of the library involved RT-PCR. The sequencer was an Illumina MiSeq. TCRdb redid the processing of the public reads, applying fastp at Q25 and MiXCR, and retained in-frame beta chains. Merged by CDR3 protein, the rows form single entries marked with the most common genes and DNA. The sample yields fewer than 800,000 distinct CDR3 sequences; 13% to 15% were counted once. About 3.9% of the sample rests with the top ten. Here V drops 6 bases and J drops 1 base, and the junction holds 8 bases not matched to any gene. CDR1 and CDR2 are read off the germline V gene (reference sequence) as DFQATT and SNEGSKA. From the cysteine up to the phenylalanine, the CDR3 has a length of 14 residues. Only the CDR3 part of the read is kept: 42 bases, read in frame from the first base.

The chain joins TRBV20-1 to TRBJ2-7, and TRBD1 matches 8 of the central bases. The TCR sequence derives from a female donor in good health, serving as a healthy control. Sequences were obtained from memory CD4+ T cells from blood. The DNA sequence reads TGCAGTGCCAAACCCCGGGACAGGTCCTACGAGCAGTACTTC. Protein translation: CSAKPRDRSYEQYF.